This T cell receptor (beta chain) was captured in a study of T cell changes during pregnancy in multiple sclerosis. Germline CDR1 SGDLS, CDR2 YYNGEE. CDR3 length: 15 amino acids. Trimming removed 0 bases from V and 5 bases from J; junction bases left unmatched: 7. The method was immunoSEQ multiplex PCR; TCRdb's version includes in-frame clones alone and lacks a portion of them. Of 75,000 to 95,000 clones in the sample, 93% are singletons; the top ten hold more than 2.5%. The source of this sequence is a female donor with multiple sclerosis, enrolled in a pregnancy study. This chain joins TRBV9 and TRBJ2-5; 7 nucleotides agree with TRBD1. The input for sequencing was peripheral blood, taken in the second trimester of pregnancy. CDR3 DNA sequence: TGTGCCAGCAGCGTAGAGGCAGGGGGTCCGGAGACCCAGTACTTC. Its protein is CASSVEAGGPETQYF.